The clone carrying this TCR beta chain came up many times. They built TCR cDNA with 5'RACE template switching, a step that put in a universal primer site and UMIs. TCRdb re-derived calls from the 5' RACE reads in MiXCR, one entry per CDR3 protein. The sample shows around 140,000 distinct CDR3 sequences, 7.7% of them seen only once. V was shortened by 4 bases and J by 4 bases, with 14 bases between the two germline ends. The germline gives CDR1 SQVTM, CDR2 ANQGSEA. The CDR3 is 13 residues long. This entry belongs to a study of T cells after yellow fever vaccination. At the level of the study: Fractions with few cells were prepared using SMART-Seq v4 Ultra Low Input.

The V gene is TRBV29-1, the J gene TRBJ2-7; maybe TRBD2 (5 bases). The source of this sequence is a man aged 25-40 years who received the YFV17D yellow fever vaccine. This material consisted of CD4+ T cells sorted from PBMCs, taken 5 days after the yellow fever booster vaccination. The CDR3 loop is CSVGSGVNYEQYF. DNA for the CDR3: TGCAGCGTTGGCTCCGGGGTTAATTACGAGCAGTACTTC.